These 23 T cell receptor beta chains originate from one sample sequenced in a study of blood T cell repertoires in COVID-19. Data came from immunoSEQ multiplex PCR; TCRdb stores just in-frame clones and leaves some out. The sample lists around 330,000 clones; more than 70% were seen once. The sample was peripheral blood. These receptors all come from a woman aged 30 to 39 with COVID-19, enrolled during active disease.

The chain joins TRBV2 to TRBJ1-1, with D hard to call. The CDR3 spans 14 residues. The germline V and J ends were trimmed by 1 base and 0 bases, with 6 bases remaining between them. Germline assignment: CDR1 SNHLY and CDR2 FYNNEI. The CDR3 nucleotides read TGTGCCAGCAGTGAAGGGAGGATGAACACTGAAGCTTTCTTT. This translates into CASSEGRMNTEAFF. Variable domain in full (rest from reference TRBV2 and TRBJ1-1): EPEVTQTPSHQVTQMGQEVILRCVPISNHLYFYWYRQILGQKVEFLVSFYNNEISEKSEIFDDQFSVERPDGSNFTLKIRSTKLEDSAMYFCASSEGRMNTEAFFGQGTRLTVV.

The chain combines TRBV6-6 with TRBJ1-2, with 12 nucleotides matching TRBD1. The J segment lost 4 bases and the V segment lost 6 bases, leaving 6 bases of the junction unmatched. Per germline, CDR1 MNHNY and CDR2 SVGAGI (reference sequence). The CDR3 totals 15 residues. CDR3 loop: CASSLGTGGGYGYTF. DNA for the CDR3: TGTGCCAGCAGCTTAGGGACAGGGGGCGGCTATGGCTACACCTTC.

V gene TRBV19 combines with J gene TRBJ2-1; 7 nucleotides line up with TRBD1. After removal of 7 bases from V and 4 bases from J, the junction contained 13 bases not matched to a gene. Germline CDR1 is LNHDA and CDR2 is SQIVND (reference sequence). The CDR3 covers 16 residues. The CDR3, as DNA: TGTGCCAGTACCCCCGGCCCCGGGACAGTATACAATGAGCAGTTCTTC. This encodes CASTPGPGTVYNEQFF. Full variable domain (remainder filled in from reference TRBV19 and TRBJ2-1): DGGITQSPKYLFRKEGQNVTLSCEQNLNHDAMYWYRQDPGQGLRLIYYSQIVNDFQKGDIAEGYSVSREKKESFPLTVTSAQKNPTAFYLCASTPGPGTVYNEQFFGPGTRLTVL.

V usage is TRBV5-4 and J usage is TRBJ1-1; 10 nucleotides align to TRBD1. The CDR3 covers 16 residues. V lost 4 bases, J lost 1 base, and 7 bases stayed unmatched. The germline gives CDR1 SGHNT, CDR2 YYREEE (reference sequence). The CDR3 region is CASSQDRGGRNTEAFF. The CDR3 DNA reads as TGTGCCAGCAGCCAGGACAGGGGGGGTCGGAACACTGAAGCTTTCTTT.

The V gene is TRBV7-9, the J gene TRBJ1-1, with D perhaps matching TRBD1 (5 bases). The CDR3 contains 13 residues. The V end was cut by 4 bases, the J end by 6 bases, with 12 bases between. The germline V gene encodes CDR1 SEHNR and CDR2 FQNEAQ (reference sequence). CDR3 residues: CASSSQGPPEAFF. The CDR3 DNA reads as TGTGCCAGCAGCTCCCAGGGCCCTCCTGAAGCTTTCTTT.

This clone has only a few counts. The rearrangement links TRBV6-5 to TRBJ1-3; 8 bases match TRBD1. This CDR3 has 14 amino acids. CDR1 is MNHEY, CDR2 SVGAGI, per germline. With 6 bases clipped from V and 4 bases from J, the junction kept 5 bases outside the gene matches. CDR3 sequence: CASSGGQGGNTIYF. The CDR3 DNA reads TGTGCCAGCAGCGGTGGACAGGGCGGAAACACCATATATTTT.

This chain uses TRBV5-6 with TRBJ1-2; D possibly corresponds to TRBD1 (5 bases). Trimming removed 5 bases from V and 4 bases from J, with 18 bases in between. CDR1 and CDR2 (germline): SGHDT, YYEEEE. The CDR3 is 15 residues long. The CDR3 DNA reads TGTGCCAGCAGGGACGGGACTTCTCCCTCCTATGGCTACACCTTC. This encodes CASRDGTSPSYGYTF.

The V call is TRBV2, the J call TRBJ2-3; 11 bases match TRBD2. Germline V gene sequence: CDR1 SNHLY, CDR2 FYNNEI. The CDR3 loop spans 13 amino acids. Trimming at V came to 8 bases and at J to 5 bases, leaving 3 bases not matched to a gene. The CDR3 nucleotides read TGTGCCAGCGGGACTAGCGGAAGAGATACGCAGTATTTT. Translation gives CASGTSGRDTQYF.

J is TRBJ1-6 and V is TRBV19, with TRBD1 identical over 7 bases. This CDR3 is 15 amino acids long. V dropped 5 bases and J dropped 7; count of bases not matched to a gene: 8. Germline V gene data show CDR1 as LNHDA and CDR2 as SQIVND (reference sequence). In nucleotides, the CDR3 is TGTGCCAGTAGTTTCACAGGGGTCCCAAATTCACCCCTCCACTTT. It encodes CASSFTGVPNSPLHF.

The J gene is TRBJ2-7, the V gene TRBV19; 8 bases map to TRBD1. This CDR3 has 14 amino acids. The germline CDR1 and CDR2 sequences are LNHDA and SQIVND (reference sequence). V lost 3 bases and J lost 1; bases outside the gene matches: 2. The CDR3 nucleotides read TGTGCCAGTAGTATGCAGGGGGCTTCCTACGAGCAGTACTTC. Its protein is CASSMQGASYEQYF.

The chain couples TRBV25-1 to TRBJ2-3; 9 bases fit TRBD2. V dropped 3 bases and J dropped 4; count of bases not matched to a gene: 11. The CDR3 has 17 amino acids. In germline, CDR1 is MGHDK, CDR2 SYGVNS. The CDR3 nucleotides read TGTGCCAGCAGTGATCTGTCTAGCGGGGATTTTTCAGATACGCAGTATTTT. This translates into CASSDLSSGDFSDTQYF.

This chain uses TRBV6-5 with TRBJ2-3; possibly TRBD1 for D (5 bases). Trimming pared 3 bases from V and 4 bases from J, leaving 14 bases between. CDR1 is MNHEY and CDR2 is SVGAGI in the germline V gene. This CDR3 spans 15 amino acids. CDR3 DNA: TGTGCCAGCAGTTATGGGGCCTGGCCTTCAGATACGCAGTATTTT. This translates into CASSYGAWPSDTQYF.

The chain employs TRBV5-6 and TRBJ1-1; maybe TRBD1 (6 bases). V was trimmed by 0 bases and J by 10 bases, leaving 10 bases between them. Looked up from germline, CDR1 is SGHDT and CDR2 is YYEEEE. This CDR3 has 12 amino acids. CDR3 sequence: CASSLVAGAAFF. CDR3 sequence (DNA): TGTGCCAGCAGCTTGGTTGCAGGGGCAGCTTTCTTT.

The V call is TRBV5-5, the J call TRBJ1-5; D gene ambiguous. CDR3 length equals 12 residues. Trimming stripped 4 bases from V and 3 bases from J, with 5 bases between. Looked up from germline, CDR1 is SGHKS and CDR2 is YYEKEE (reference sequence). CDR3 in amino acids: CASSTPNQPQHF. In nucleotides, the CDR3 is TGTGCCAGCAGCACTCCCAATCAGCCCCAGCATTTT.

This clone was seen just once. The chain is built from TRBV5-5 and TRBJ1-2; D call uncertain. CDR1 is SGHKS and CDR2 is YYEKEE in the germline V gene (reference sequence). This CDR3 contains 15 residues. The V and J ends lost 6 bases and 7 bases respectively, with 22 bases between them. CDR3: CASNLMGGRGRGYTF. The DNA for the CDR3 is TGTGCCAGCAACCTAATGGGAGGGAGAGGTCGTGGCTACACCTTC.

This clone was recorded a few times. DNA of the CDR3: TGTGCCAGCAGTTCATTTAGCAATCAGCCCCAGCATTTT. Translated, it gives CASSSFSNQPQHF. The chain recombines TRBV28 with TRBJ1-5; the D is unclear. The CDR3 totals 13 residues. Trimming cost V 4 bases and J 0 bases, with 4 bases left between them. CDR1 is MDHEN, CDR2 SYDVKM, per germline.

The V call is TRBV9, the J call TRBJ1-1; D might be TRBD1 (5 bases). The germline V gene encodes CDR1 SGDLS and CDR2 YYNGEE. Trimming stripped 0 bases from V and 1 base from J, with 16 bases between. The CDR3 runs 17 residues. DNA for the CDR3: TGTGCCAGCAGCGTAGGGGAGGGGTATATGGGGAACACTGAAGCTTTCTTT. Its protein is CASSVGEGYMGNTEAFF.

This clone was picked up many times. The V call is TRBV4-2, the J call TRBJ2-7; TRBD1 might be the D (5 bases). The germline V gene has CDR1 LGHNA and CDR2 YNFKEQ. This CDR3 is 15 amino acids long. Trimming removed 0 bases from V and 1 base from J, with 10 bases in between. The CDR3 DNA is TGTGCCAGCAGCCAAGAGAGTGGGGCGTCCTACGAGCAGTACTTC. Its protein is CASSQESGASYEQYF.

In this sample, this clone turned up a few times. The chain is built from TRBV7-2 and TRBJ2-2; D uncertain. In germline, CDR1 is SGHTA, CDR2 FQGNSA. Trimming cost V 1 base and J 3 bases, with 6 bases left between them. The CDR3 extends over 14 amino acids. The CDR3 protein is CASSLVRDTGELFF. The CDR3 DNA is TGTGCCAGCAGCTTAGTCCGGGACACCGGGGAGCTGTTTTTT.

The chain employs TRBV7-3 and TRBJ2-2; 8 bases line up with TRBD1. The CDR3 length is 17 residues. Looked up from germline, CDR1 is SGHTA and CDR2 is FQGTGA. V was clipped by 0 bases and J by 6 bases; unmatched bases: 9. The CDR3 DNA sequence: TGTGCCAGCAGCTTAACCGGACAGGGAAAGTCAGCCGGGGAGCTGTTTTTT. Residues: CASSLTGQGKSAGELFF.

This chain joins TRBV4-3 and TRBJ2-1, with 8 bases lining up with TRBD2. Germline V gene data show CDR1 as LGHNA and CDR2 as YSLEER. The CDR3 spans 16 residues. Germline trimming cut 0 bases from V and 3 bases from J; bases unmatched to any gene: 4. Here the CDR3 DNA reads TGCGCCAGCAGCCAAGAGCGGGGGGCTATCTACAATGAGCAGTTCTTC. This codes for CASSQERGAIYNEQFF.

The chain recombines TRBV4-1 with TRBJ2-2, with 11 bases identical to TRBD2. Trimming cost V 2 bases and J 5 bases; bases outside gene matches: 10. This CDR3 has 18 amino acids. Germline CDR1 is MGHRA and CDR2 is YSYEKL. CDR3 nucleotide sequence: TGCGCCAGCAGCCAAAGACTAGCGGGGTCTGAGGGGACCGGGGAGCTGTTTTTT. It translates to CASSQRLAGSEGTGELFF.

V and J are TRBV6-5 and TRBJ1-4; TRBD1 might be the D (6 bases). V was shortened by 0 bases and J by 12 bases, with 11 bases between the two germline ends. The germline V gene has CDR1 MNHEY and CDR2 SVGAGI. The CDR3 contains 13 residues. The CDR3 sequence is CASSYSTGGELFF. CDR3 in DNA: TGTGCCAGCAGTTACTCGACAGGAGGAGAACTGTTTTTT.